Below, 18 T cell receptor beta chains from the same sample are listed, as sequenced in a study of T cell changes during pregnancy in multiple sclerosis. The table came from immunoSEQ multiplex PCR; TCRdb's copy has only in-frame clones and leaves some out. The sample carries around 70,000 clones, approximately 92% recorded once. This specimen consisted of peripheral blood, obtained before pregnancy. These TCRs come from a female donor with multiple sclerosis, enrolled in a pregnancy study.

This clone appeared a single time. The V and J genes are TRBV7-9 and TRBJ2-7; D is unclear. CDR1 and CDR2 from the germline V gene are SEHNR and FQNEAQ (reference sequence). This CDR3 is built from 14 residues. V was cut by 0 bases and J by 2 bases, with 8 bases left in between. In nucleotides, the CDR3 is TGTGCCAGCAGCTTAGCGCTTGAGACCTACGAGCAGTACTTC. This gives the protein CASSLALETYEQYF.

The rearrangement links TRBV7-9 to TRBJ2-7, with TRBD2 identical over 7 bases. This CDR3 region has 17 residues. Germline V gene sequence: CDR1 SEHNR, CDR2 FQNEAQ (reference sequence). The ends lost 3 bases at V and 9 bases at J; junction bases unmatched: 20. The CDR3 DNA follows: TGTGCCAGCAGCTTTCAGCTCTCGGGAACTAGCGAGTCCGGGCAGTACTTC. Amino acids: CASSFQLSGTSESGQYF.

This chain joins TRBV7-9 and TRBJ1-1; 9 bases match TRBD1. The V gene end was trimmed by 7 bases and the J gene end by 5 bases; junction bases not matched to a gene: 11. The CDR3 has 15 residues. The germline V gene has CDR1 SEHNR and CDR2 FQNEAQ (reference sequence). CDR3 residues: CASTQTGTGRTEAFF. For the CDR3, the DNA is TGTGCCAGCACCCAAACTGGGACAGGGCGGACTGAAGCTTTCTTT.

The rearrangement links TRBV19 to TRBJ2-7; 11 bases are a match to TRBD2. Looked up from germline, CDR1 is LNHDA and CDR2 is SQIVND (reference sequence). V was pared by 5 bases and J by 2 bases, with 5 bases of the junction left unmatched. The CDR3 runs 15 residues. The CDR3 nucleotides read TGTGCCAGTAGTCCCGGGACTAGCGGAACCTACGAGCAGTACTTC. Protein product: CASSPGTSGTYEQYF. Drawing the rest from reference TRBV19 and TRBJ2-7, the complete variable domain is DGGITQSPKYLFRKEGQNVTLSCEQNLNHDAMYWYRQDPGQGLRLIYYSQIVNDFQKGDIAEGYSVSREKKESFPLTVTSAQKNPTAFYLCASSPGTSGTYEQYFGPGTRLTVT.

The chain recombines TRBV9 with TRBJ2-2; D not resolved. The CDR3 is 15 residues long. From germline, CDR1 is SGDLS and CDR2 YYNGEE. V was pared by 0 bases and J by 0 bases, with 6 bases between. DNA of the CDR3: TGTGCCAGCAGCGTAGGAGGCGCGAACACCGGGGAGCTGTTTTTT. Translating it yields CASSVGGANTGELFF.

V is TRBV28 and J is TRBJ1-1; TRBD1 might be the D (6 bases). Germline V lookup: CDR1 MDHEN, CDR2 SYDVKM. The CDR3 has 13 amino acids. The V end was cut by 8 bases, the J end by 6 bases, with 16 bases between. The CDR3 DNA reads TGTGCCAGCCAGGGCAGGGGTCGTCCTGAAGCTTTCTTT. This codes for CASQGRGRPEAFF.

This sequence joins TRBV9 and TRBJ2-7, with 8 bases identical to TRBD2. V was pared by 1 base and J by 6 bases, with 9 bases of the junction left unmatched. The CDR3 has 15 residues. CDR1 is SGDLS and CDR2 is YYNGEE in the germline V gene. The CDR3 DNA reads as TGTGCCAGCAGCGTAAGTGGAGCTAGCGGGTCCGAGCAGTACTTC. Translated, it gives CASSVSGASGSEQYF.

This chain connects TRBV7-2 to TRBJ2-3; TRBD2 matches at 10 bases. The junction had 8 bases not matched to a gene; V was cut back by 1 base and J by 7 bases. The CDR3 consists of 16 residues. Per the germline V gene, CDR1 is SGHTA and CDR2 is FQGNSA. CDR3 sequence: CASSLEAGGITHTQYF. The CDR3 DNA sequence: TGTGCCAGCAGCTTAGAAGCGGGAGGGATAACACATACGCAGTATTTT.

This clone was detected only once. The chain couples TRBV27 to TRBJ2-7; maybe TRBD2 (7 bases). Trimming removed 4 bases at V and 4 bases at J, with 17 bases between. CDR1 and CDR2 from the germline V gene are MNHEY and SMNVEV (reference sequence). The CDR3 spans 15 residues. This chain's CDR3 is CASSSGGGGRYEQYF. CDR3 bases: TGTGCCAGCAGTTCCGGAGGGGGGGGACGGTACGAGCAGTACTTC.

The V and J genes are TRBV29-1 and TRBJ1-2, with TRBD1 matching 7 bases. Trimming at V came to 0 bases and at J to 9 bases, leaving 7 bases not matched to a gene. Per germline, CDR1 SQVTM and CDR2 ANQGSEA. The CDR3 spans 13 residues. DNA for the CDR3: TGCAGCGTTGAAGATCCAGGGGGGCGAAGCTACACCTTC. It translates to CSVEDPGGRSYTF.

The V call is TRBV21-1, the J call TRBJ1-2; the D segment call TRBD1 is taken from the table without a DNA check. TRBV21-1 is listed as a pseudogene. The CDR3 contains 14 residues. The CDR3, as DNA: TGTGCCAGCAGCAGGGAAAGGGGGCACTATGGCTACACCTTC. Amino acid sequence: CASSRERGHYGYTF.

V usage is TRBV14 and J usage is TRBJ2-1, with D uncertain. V was cut by 0 bases and J by 10 bases, with 7 bases left in between. CDR3 length: 12 amino acids. The germline CDR1 and CDR2 sequences are SGHDN and FVKESK. The CDR3 DNA sequence: TGTGCCAGCAGCCAAGATCTTGTAGAGCAGTTCTTC. It codes for CASSQDLVEQFF. Filled out from reference TRBV14 and TRBJ2-1, the complete variable domain reads EAGVTQFPSHSVIEKGQTVTLRCDPISGHDNLYWYRRVMGKEIKFLLHFVKESKQDESGMPNNRFLAERTGGTYSTLKVQPAELEDSGVYFCASSQDLVEQFFGPGTRLTVL.

The sample holds one count of this clone. The V call is TRBV29-1, the J call TRBJ2-1; 12 positions match TRBD2. The CDR3 runs to 17 residues. Germline loops: CDR1 SQVTM, CDR2 ANQGSEA. The V segment lost 0 bases and the J segment 9 bases; nucleotides outside the gene matches: 12. CDR3 sequence reads: CSVEDRRLAGGHGEQFF. As DNA, the CDR3 is TGCAGCGTTGAAGATCGGAGGCTAGCGGGAGGGCACGGTGAGCAGTTCTTC.

The chain is built from TRBV6-6 and TRBJ2-6; TRBD2 matches 7 bases. CDR1 is MNHNY and CDR2 is SVGAGI in the germline V gene (reference sequence). The CDR3 sequence is 16 residues long. The V segment lost 7 bases and the J segment 0 bases; nucleotides outside the gene matches: 6. Here the CDR3 DNA reads TGTGCCAGCACCGCTAGCGGAAACTCTGGGGCCAACGTCCTGACTTTC. It yields the protein CASTASGNSGANVLTF.

V usage is TRBV4-3 and J usage is TRBJ1-3; no reliable D call. Per the germline V gene, CDR1 is LGHNA and CDR2 is YSLEER. The CDR3 has 16 amino acids. Trimming removed 0 bases from V and 0 bases from J, with 9 bases in between. CDR3 nucleotide sequence: TGCGCCAGCAGCCAAGATTATCCGGGCTCTGGAAACACCATATATTTT. Translated: CASSQDYPGSGNTIYF.

The chain joins TRBV12-5 to TRBJ1-2; 7 nucleotides agree with TRBD1. V shed 0 bases and J 3 bases; nucleotides not matched to a gene: 10. Germline loops: CDR1 LGHNT, CDR2 FRNRAP. The CDR3 runs to 17 residues. As DNA, the CDR3 is TGTGCTAGTGGTTTGGTACTGGGACAGTCTGGGGACTATGGCTACACCTTC. Amino acid sequence: CASGLVLGQSGDYGYTF.

The V gene is TRBV5-4, the J gene TRBJ2-1; D is possibly TRBD1 (6 bases). The V end was cut by 4 bases, the J end by 10 bases, with 18 bases between. From germline, CDR1 is SGHNT and CDR2 YYREEE (reference sequence). The CDR3 totals 14 residues. In nucleotides, the CDR3 is TGTGCCAGCAGCCCGGGACGTACGAGGGGGGAGCAGTTCTTC. Protein sequence: CASSPGRTRGEQFF.

The genes are TRBV29-1 and TRBJ2-5; maybe TRBD2 (5 bases). The length of the CDR3 is 16 residues. The germline V gene encodes CDR1 SQVTM and CDR2 ANQGSEA. The germline V and J ends were trimmed by 3 bases and 0 bases, with 17 bases remaining between them. CDR3 DNA: TGCAGCGTTGACGGGGTCTTTCGAGAGTACCAAGAGACCCAGTACTTC. Protein product: CSVDGVFREYQETQYF.